This T cell receptor beta chain was profiled in a study of T cell responses to AZD1222 COVID-19 vaccine. Trimming at V came to 11 bases and at J to 1 base, leaving 13 bases not matched to a gene. The CDR3 is made up of 15 amino acids. The germline V gene has CDR1 SGHAT and CDR2 FQNNGV. This clone showed up just a few times. Using immunoSEQ multiplex PCR, the repertoire was profiled, and TCRdb retains in-frame clones only, with some absent. Of some 100,000 clones in the sample, about 83% were seen once. The receptor comes from an adult in good health. This specimen consisted of peripheral blood, obtained on day 0 of AZD1222 vaccination. The chain combines TRBV11-2 with TRBJ2-5; TRBD1 aligns across 7 bases. In DNA form, the CDR3 reads TGTGCCTCCCAAAAGCCAGGGGGATTCCAAGAGACCCAGTACTTC. Its translation: CASQKPGGFQETQYF.